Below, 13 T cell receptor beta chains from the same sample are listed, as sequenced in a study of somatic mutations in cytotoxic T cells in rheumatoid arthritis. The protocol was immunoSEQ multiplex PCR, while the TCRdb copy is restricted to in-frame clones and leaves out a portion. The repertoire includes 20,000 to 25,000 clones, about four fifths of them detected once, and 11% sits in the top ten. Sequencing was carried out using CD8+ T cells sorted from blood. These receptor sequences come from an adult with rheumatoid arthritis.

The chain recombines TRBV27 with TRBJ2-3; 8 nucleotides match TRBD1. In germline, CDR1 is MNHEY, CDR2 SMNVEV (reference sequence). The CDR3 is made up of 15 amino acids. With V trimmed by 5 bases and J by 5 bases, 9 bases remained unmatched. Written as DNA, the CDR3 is TGTGCCAGCAGTCCGACAGGGGTCCCCAAAGATACGCAGTATTTT. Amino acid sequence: CASSPTGVPKDTQYF.

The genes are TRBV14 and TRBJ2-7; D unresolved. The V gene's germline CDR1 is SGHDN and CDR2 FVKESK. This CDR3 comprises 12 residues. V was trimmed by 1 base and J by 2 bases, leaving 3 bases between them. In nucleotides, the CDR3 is TGTGCCAGCAGCCAAGCCCCCTACGAGCAGTACTTC. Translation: CASSQAPYEQYF.

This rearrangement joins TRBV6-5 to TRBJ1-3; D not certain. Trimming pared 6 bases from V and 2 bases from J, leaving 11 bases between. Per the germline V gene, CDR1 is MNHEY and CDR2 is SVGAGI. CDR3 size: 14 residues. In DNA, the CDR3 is TGTGCCAGCAGCCCTCAGGCTCCTGGAAACACCATATATTTT. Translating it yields CASSPQAPGNTIYF.

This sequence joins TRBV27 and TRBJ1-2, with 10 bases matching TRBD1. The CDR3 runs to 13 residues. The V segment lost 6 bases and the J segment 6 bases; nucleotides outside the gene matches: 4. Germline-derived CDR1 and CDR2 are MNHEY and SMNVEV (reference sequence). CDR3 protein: CASSRQGANGYTF. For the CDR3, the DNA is TGTGCCAGCAGCAGACAGGGGGCGAATGGCTACACCTTC.

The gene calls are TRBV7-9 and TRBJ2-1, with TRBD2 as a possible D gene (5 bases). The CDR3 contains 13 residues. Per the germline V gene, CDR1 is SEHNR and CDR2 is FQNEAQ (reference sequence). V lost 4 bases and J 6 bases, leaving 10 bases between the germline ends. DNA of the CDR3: TGTGCCAGCAGCTCACCAGCGGTCAATGAGCAGTTCTTC. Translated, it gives CASSSPAVNEQFF.

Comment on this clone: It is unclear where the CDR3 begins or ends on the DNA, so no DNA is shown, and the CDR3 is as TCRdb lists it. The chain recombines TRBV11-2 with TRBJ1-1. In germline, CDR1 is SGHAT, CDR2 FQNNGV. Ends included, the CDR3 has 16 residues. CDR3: CASSFLWGARDTEAFF.

CDR3 in DNA: TGTGCCAGCAGCTCCCAGTCGGGCTCCTATAATTCACCCCTCCACTTT. The encoded protein is CASSSQSGSYNSPLHF. The chain links TRBV7-2 to TRBJ1-6; no reliable D call. CDR1 is SGHTA and CDR2 is FQGNSA in the germline V gene. This CDR3 is built from 16 residues. V was trimmed by 4 bases and J by 0 bases, leaving 10 bases between them.

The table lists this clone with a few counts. The CDR3 reads CASSLSEGFSYEQYF. In DNA form, the CDR3 reads TGTGCCAGCAGTTTATCGGAGGGCTTCTCCTACGAGCAGTACTTC. This chain connects TRBV27 to TRBJ2-7; a possible D gene is TRBD2 (6 bases). Trimming stripped 0 bases from V and 0 bases from J, with 9 bases between. Germline lookup yields CDR1 MNHEY and CDR2 SMNVEV (reference sequence). This CDR3 is built from 15 residues.

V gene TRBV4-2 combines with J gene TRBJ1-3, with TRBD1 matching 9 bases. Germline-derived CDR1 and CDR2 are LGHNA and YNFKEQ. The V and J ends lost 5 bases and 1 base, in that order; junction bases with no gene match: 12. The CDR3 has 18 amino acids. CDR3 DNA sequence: TGTGCCAGCAGCGCCCATCCGGGACAGGGTTTTTCTGGAAACACCATATATTTT. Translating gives CASSAHPGQGFSGNTIYF.

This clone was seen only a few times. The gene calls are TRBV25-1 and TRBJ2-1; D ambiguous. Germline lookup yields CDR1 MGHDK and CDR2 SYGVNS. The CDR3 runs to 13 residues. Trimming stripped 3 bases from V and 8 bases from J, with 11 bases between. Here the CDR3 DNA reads TGTGCCAGCAGTGAGTTTTTATACTATGAGCAGTTCTTC. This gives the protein CASSEFLYYEQFF. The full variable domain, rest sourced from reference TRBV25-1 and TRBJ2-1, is EADIYQTPRYLVIGTGKKITLECSQTMGHDKMYWYQQDPGMELHLIHYSYGVNSTEKGDLSSESTVSRIRTEHFPLTLESARPSHTSQYLCASSEFLYYEQFFGPGTRLTVL.

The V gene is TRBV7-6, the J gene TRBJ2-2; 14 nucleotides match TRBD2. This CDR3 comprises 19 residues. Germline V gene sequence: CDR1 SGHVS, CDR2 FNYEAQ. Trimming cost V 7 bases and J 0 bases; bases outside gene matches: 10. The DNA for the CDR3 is TGTGCCAGCACCCCTGGGGGGACTAGCGGGAGCGCGAACACCGGGGAGCTGTTTTTT. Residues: CASTPGGTSGSANTGELFF.

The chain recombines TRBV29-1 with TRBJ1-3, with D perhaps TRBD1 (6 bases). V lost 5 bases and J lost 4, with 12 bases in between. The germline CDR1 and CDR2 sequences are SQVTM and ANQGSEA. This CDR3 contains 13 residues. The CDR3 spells CSVQQTGGNTIYF. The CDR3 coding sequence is TGCAGCGTTCAGCAGACAGGAGGAAACACCATATATTTT.

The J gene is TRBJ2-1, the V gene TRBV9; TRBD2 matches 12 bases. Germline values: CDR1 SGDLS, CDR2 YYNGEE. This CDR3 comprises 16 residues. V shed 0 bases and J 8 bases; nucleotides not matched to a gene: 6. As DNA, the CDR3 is TGTGCCAGCAGCGTAGCTAGCGGGAGGGCCAAGTATGAGCAGTTCTTC. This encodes CASSVASGRAKYEQFF.